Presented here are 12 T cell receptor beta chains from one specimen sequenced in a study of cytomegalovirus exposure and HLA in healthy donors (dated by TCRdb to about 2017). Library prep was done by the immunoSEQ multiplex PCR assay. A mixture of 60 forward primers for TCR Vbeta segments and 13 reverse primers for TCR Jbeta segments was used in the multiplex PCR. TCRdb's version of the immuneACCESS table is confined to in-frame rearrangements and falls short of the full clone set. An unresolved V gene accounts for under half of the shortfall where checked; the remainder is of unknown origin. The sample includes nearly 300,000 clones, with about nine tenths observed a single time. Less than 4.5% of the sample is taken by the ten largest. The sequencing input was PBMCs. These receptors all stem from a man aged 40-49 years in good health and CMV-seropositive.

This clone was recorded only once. Here the CDR3 DNA reads TGTGCCAGCAGGGTCACAGGTCATGGCTACACCTTC. Its translation is CASRVTGHGYTF. The chain recombines TRBV6-1 with TRBJ1-2; tentatively, D is TRBD1 (5 bases). The CDR3 spans 12 residues. Deletions cut 6 bases from V and 6 bases from J, with 11 bases between. Germline V gene lookup returns CDR1 MNHNS and CDR2 SASEGT.

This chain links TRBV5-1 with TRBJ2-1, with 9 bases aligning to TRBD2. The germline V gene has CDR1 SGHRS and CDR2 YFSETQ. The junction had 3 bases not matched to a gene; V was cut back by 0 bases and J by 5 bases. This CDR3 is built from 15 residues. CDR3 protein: CASSLALAGNNEQFF. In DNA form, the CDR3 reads TGCGCCAGCAGCTTGGCGCTAGCGGGAAACAATGAGCAGTTCTTC.

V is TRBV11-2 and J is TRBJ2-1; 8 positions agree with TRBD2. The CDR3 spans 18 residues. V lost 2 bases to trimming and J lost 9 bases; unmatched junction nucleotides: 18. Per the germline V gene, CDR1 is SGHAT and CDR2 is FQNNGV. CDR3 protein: CASSLRTLAGPRNSEQFF. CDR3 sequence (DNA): TGTGCCAGCAGCTTAAGGACCCTAGCGGGCCCTAGGAACAGTGAGCAGTTCTTC.

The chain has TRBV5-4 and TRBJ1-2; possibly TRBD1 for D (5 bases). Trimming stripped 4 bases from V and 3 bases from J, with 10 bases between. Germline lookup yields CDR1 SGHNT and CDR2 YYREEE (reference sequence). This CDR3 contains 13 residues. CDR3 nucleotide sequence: TGTGCCAGCAGCACAGGACAAGACTATGGCTACACCTTC. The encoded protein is CASSTGQDYGYTF.

The CDR3 sequence is CASSDGRVKGETQYF. For the CDR3, the DNA is TGTGCCAGCAGTGACGGCAGGGTAAAAGGGGAGACCCAGTACTTC. V usage is TRBV6-1 and J usage is TRBJ2-5; a weak D match, TRBD1 (5 bases). Germline lookup yields CDR1 MNHNS and CDR2 SASEGT. The CDR3 is made up of 15 amino acids. Trimming removed 3 bases at V and 5 bases at J, with 16 bases between.

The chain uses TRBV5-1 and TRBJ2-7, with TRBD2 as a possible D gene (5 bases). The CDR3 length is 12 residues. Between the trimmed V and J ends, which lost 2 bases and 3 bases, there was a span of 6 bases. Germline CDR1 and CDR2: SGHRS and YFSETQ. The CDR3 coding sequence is TGCGCCAGCAGCTTTGAGGGCTACGAGCAGTACTTC. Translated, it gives CASSFEGYEQYF.

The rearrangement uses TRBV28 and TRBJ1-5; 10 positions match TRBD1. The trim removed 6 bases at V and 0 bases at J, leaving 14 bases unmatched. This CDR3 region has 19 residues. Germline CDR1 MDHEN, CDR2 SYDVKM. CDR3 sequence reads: CASRLHTGTGALSNQPQHF. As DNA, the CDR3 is TGTGCCAGCAGATTACATACCGGGACAGGGGCCCTTAGCAATCAGCCCCAGCATTTT.

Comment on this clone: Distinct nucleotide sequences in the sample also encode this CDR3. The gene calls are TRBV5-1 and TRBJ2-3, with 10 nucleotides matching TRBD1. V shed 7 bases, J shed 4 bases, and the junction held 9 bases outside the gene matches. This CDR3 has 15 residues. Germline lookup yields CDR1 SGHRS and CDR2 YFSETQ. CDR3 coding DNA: TGCGCCAGCTCTAAGGGACAGGGGAGGGCAGATACGCAGTATTTT. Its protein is CASSKGQGRADTQYF.

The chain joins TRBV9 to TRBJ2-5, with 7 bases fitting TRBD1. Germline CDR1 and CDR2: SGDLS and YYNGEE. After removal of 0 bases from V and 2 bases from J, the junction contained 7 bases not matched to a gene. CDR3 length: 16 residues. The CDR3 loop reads CASSVGIQGKQETQYF. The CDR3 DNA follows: TGTGCCAGCAGCGTAGGGATACAGGGGAAGCAAGAGACCCAGTACTTC.

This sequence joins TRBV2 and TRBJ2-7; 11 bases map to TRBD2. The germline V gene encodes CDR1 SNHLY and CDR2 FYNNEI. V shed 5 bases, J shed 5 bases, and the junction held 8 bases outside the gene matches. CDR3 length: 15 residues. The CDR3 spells CASSPQTSGMDEQYF. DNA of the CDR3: TGTGCCAGCAGTCCCCAGACTAGCGGGATGGACGAGCAGTACTTC.

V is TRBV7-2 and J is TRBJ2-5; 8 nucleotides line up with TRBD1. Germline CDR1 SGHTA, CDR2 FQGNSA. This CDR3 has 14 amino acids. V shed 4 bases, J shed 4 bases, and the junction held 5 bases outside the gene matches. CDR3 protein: CASSSSTGGETQYF. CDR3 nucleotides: TGTGCCAGCAGCTCGAGTACAGGGGGAGAGACCCAGTACTTC. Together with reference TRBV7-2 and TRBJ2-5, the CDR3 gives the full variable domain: GAGVSQSPSNKVTEKGKDVELRCDPISGHTALYWYRQSLGQGLEFLIYFQGNSAPDKSGLPSDRFSAERTGGSVSTLTIQRTQQEDSAVYLCASSSSTGGETQYFGPGTRLLVL.

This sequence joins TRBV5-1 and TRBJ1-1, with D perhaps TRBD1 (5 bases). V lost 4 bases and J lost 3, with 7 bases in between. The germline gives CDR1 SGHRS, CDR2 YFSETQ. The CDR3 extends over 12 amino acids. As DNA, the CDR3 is TGCGCCAGCAGCCAGGGTTACACTGAAGCTTTCTTT. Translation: CASSQGYTEAFF.